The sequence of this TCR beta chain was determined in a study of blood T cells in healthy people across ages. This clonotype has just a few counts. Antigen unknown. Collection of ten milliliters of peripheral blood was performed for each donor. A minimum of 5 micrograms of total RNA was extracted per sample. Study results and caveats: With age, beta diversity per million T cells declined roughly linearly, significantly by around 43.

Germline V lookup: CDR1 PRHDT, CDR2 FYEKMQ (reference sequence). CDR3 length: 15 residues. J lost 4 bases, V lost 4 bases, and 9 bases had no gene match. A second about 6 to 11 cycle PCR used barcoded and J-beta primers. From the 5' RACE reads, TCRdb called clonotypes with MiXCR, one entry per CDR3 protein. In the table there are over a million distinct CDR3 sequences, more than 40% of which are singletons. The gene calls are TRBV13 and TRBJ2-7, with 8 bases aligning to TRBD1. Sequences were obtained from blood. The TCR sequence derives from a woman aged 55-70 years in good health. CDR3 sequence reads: CASSWTRGPTYEQYF. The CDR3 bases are TGTGCCAGCAGCTGGACCAGGGGGCCAACTTACGAGCAGTACTTC.